What follows are 16 T cell receptor beta chains derived from one specimen sequenced in a study of shared clonotypes between healthy human individuals. Sequencing was performed with immunoSEQ multiplex PCR; in TCRdb, only in-frame clones are kept and a portion is missing. The table lists under 2,500,000 clones, under 97% of them singletons, with 0.13% in the top ten. Material for sequencing was naive CD4+ T cells sorted from blood. Subset meaning: CD45RA+ positively selected. The receptors stem from a man between 18 and 35 years old in good health.

This clone was seen a single time. This chain uses TRBV5-1 with TRBJ2-7; no definite D call. The CDR3 length is 15 residues. Trimming pared 0 bases from V and 0 bases from J, leaving 10 bases between. Looked up from germline, CDR1 is SGHRS and CDR2 is YFSETQ. The CDR3 sequence: CASSLGARNSYEQYF. The CDR3 DNA reads TGCGCCAGCAGCTTGGGCGCGCGAAACTCCTACGAGCAGTACTTC.

The gene calls are TRBV6-6 and TRBJ1-2; D uncertain. The CDR3 covers 14 residues. Trimming removed 7 bases from V and 2 bases from J, with 14 bases in between. CDR1 is MNHNY and CDR2 is SVGAGI in the germline V gene (reference sequence). The CDR3 DNA reads TGTGCCAGCAAGAAATCCAACGGCAACTATGGCTACACCTTC. Translation gives CASKKSNGNYGYTF.

The chain links TRBV6-5 to TRBJ2-1; 7 bases are shared with TRBD2. Germline CDR1 reads MNHEY; CDR2 reads SVGAGI. The CDR3 is 15 amino acids. V shed 5 bases and J 7 bases; nucleotides not matched to a gene: 11. CDR3 coding DNA: TGTGCCAGCAGTCCCATAGGCGGGAGTGTGAATGAGCAGTTCTTC. Its protein is CASSPIGGSVNEQFF.

CDR3 in DNA: TGCAGCGCGGCCCTTGGAGGAGGGACGAACACCGGGGAGCTGTTTTTT. It codes for CSAALGGGTNTGELFF. The rearrangement joins TRBV29-1 to TRBJ2-2, with a tentative D call TRBD2 (6 bases). The germline V gene encodes CDR1 SQVTM and CDR2 ANQGSEA. Trimming cost V 7 bases and J 0 bases, with 18 bases left between them. The CDR3 runs to 16 residues.

This clone is a singleton in its sample. Other DNA sequences in the sample encode the same CDR3. CDR3 residues: CASSPGGLGEKLFF. In DNA, the CDR3 is TGTGCCAGCTCACCCGGCGGACTTGGGGAAAAACTGTTTTTT. The V and J genes are TRBV18 and TRBJ1-4; D remains unclear. Per germline, CDR1 KGHSH and CDR2 LQKENI. This CDR3 contains 14 residues. Trimming pared 3 bases from V and 8 bases from J, leaving 13 bases between.

On this clone: Other nucleotide sequences in the sample specify the same CDR3. The chain is built from TRBV7-9 and TRBJ1-1; the D gene is possibly TRBD1 (6 bases). The CDR3 is 12 amino acids. CDR1 and CDR2 (germline): SEHNR, FQNEAQ (reference sequence). Trimming removed 5 bases at V and 6 bases at J, with 10 bases between. CDR3 in amino acids: CASSPQGSEAFF. The CDR3 DNA reads as TGTGCCAGCAGCCCCCAGGGGTCTGAAGCTTTCTTT.

The chain links TRBV30 to TRBJ2-1; 8 nucleotides agree with TRBD2. Losses at the gene ends were 8 bases for V and 6 bases for J; bases not matched to a gene: 15. CDR3 size: 15 residues. Germline CDR1 is GTSNPN and CDR2 is SVGIG (reference sequence). The CDR3 DNA reads TGTGCCCTCGATTTGCTAGCGGGCAAGGGCAATGAGCAGTTCTTC. Its translation: CALDLLAGKGNEQFF.

This clone appeared a single time. V and J are TRBV10-3 and TRBJ2-7; a possible D gene is TRBD2 (5 bases). Germline-derived CDR1 and CDR2 are ENHRY and SYGVKD. This CDR3 region has 16 residues. Trimming removed 0 bases at V and 1 base at J, with 13 bases between. The DNA for the CDR3 is TGTGCCATCAGTGAGTCTCTCCTTAGCGTTTCCTACGAGCAGTACTTC. This sequence encodes CAISESLLSVSYEQYF.

This rearrangement joins TRBV2 to TRBJ1-4, with TRBD1 identical over 7 bases. Per the germline V gene, CDR1 is SNHLY and CDR2 is FYNNEI. This CDR3 has 16 residues. J was trimmed by 3 bases and V by 7 bases; bases with no gene match: 11. The CDR3 region is CASKKTGLFANEKLFF. The CDR3 coding sequence is TGTGCCAGCAAGAAGACAGGGCTGTTTGCTAATGAAAAACTGTTTTTT.

The CDR3 sequence is CASRSTSGRGHEQFF. Here the CDR3 DNA reads TGTGCCAGCAGGTCAACTAGCGGGAGGGGCCATGAGCAGTTCTTC. This chain joins TRBV6-5 and TRBJ2-1; 13 bases are shared with TRBD2. With V trimmed by 6 bases and J by 8 bases, 7 bases remained unmatched. There are 15 residues in the CDR3. Germline CDR1 and CDR2: MNHEY and SVGAGI.

The CDR3: CASSLPSFEQYF. The CDR3, as DNA: TGCGCCAGCAGCTTGCCGTCTTTCGAGCAGTACTTC. The gene calls are TRBV5-1 and TRBJ2-7; D gene unclear. From germline, CDR1 is SGHRS and CDR2 YFSETQ. V lost 1 base and J lost 6, with 8 bases in between. The CDR3 is 12 residues long.

The chain joins TRBV7-9 to TRBJ2-3, with TRBD2 identical over 9 bases. The length of the CDR3 is 16 residues. Germline V gene data show CDR1 as SEHNR and CDR2 as FQNEAQ (reference sequence). V gave up 1 base and J gave up 0 bases; unmatched junction bases: 2. CDR3 protein: CASSLGGGASTDTQYF. The DNA of the CDR3 is TGTGCCAGCAGCTTAGGCGGGGGGGCAAGCACAGATACGCAGTATTTT.

The J gene is TRBJ2-3, the V gene TRBV27; 11 nucleotides line up with TRBD2. The V gene's germline CDR1 is MNHEY and CDR2 SMNVEV (reference sequence). The CDR3 runs to 16 residues. V trimming: 2 bases; J trimming: 4 bases; junction bases outside the gene matches: 5. CDR3 coding DNA: TGTGCCAGCAGTTTAAAAGGGACTAGCGGATCAGATACGCAGTATTTT. This sequence encodes CASSLKGTSGSDTQYF.

The J gene is TRBJ2-5, the V gene TRBV30; D is possibly TRBD2 (6 bases). V was shortened by 3 bases and J by 2 bases, with 10 bases between the two germline ends. Germline V lookup: CDR1 GTSNPN, CDR2 SVGIG (reference sequence). The CDR3 contains 13 residues. CDR3 DNA: TGTGCCTGGAGGGCGGGACGGCAAGAGACCCAGTACTTC. Amino acid sequence: CAWRAGRQETQYF.

As regards this clone: The junction shows a germline mismatch at one end, possibly a read error. Distinct nucleotide sequences in the sample also encode this CDR3. CDR3 region: CASSVDPETGYGYTF. The CDR3 DNA is TGTGCTAGCAGCGTAGACCCGGAGACGGGCTATGGCTACACCTTC. The chain couples TRBV9 to TRBJ1-2; D is uncertain. The CDR3 has 15 residues. The germline CDR1 and CDR2 sequences are SGDLS and YYNGEE.

The chain carries TRBV14 and TRBJ2-3; TRBD2 matches 9 bases. The ends lost 0 bases at V and 6 bases at J; junction bases unmatched: 19. This CDR3 region has 20 residues. Germline V gene lookup returns CDR1 SGHDN and CDR2 FVKESK. CDR3: CASSQEGLQRGGRARDTQYF. The CDR3 nucleotides read TGTGCCAGCAGCCAAGAAGGACTCCAGCGAGGCGGGAGGGCCCGGGATACGCAGTATTTT.